The 24 T cell receptor beta chains listed next were all sequenced from one sample in a study of blood T cell repertoires in COVID-19. Method: immunoSEQ multiplex PCR; TCRdb's copy keeps in-frame clones and lacks some. The repertoire holds 300,000 to 350,000 clones, with roughly nine tenths as singletons. The specimen was peripheral blood. All receptors come from a woman aged 55-70 years with COVID-19, enrolled during active disease.

This clone appeared once. V gene TRBV5-1 combines with J gene TRBJ2-7; TRBD2 might be the D (6 bases). The CDR3 spans 13 residues. The germline V gene has CDR1 SGHRS and CDR2 YFSETQ. V was shortened by 0 bases and J by 6 bases, with 10 bases between the two germline ends. Here the CDR3 DNA reads TGCGCCAGCAGCTTGGGGCGGGATGGCGAGCAGTACTTC. Protein product: CASSLGRDGEQYF.

The chain links TRBV6-5 to TRBJ2-1; 7 nucleotides align to TRBD1. Germline V gene data show CDR1 as MNHEY and CDR2 as SVGAGI. CDR3 length: 14 residues. V lost 5 bases and J lost 2; bases outside the gene matches: 3. The CDR3 DNA is TGTGCCAGCAGTCGGACAGGTGCCTACAATGAGCAGTTCTTC. Amino acids: CASSRTGAYNEQFF.

The chain combines TRBV19 with TRBJ1-3, with no clear D. Looked up from germline, CDR1 is LNHDA and CDR2 is SQIVND (reference sequence). CDR3 size: 17 residues. Trimming removed 3 bases from V and 0 bases from J, with 15 bases in between. CDR3 DNA sequence: TGTGCCAGTAGTATGTTGGGCGACACCTTCTCTGGAAACACCATATATTTT. Translating gives CASSMLGDTFSGNTIYF.

The rearrangement links TRBV6-1 to TRBJ1-1; D unclear. Trimming cost V 2 bases and J 7 bases, with 5 bases left between them. The CDR3 contains 11 residues. Germline V gene lookup returns CDR1 MNHNS and CDR2 SASEGT. CDR3 sequence reads: CASSETGEAFF. CDR3 bases: TGTGCCAGCAGTGAAACGGGTGAAGCTTTCTTT.

The chain carries TRBV5-1 and TRBJ2-3; 8 nucleotides line up with TRBD2. Per germline, CDR1 SGHRS and CDR2 YFSETQ. V dropped 4 bases and J dropped 1; count of bases not matched to a gene: 5. The CDR3 is 15 residues long. CDR3: CASSVLSGGTDTQYF. CDR3 nucleotides: TGCGCCAGCAGCGTCCTTAGCGGGGGCACAGATACGCAGTATTTT.

V usage is TRBV6-6 and J usage is TRBJ2-1; 9 bases are a match to TRBD2. Germline V gene sequence: CDR1 MNHNY, CDR2 SVGAGI (reference sequence). The junction had 9 bases not matched to a gene; V was cut back by 5 bases and J by 4 bases. The CDR3 covers 16 residues. The CDR3 DNA is TGTGCCAGCAGTCGAAGCGCGGGGGGGGCTTACAATGAGCAGTTCTTC. Translating it yields CASSRSAGGAYNEQFF.

This chain links TRBV5-6 with TRBJ1-5; D perhaps matches TRBD1 (6 bases). CDR1 and CDR2 (germline): SGHDT, YYEEEE. The CDR3 spans 14 residues. The ends were cut back, 4 bases at V and 7 bases at J, with 15 bases in the middle. CDR3: CASSRHRVRQPQHF. The CDR3 DNA is TGTGCCAGCAGCCGTCACAGGGTTCGGCAGCCCCAGCATTTT.

This clone was seen only once. V usage is TRBV12-3 or TRBV12-4 and J usage is TRBJ1-5, with a weak D call TRBD1 (5 bases). Trimming took off 6 bases at V and 15 bases at J, with 21 bases between the two ends. The CDR3 loop spans 13 amino acids. The CDR3 region is CASRQITDTQVHF. The CDR3 DNA reads as TGTGCCAGCAGACAAATCACGGACACTCAGGTGCATTTT.

This chain connects TRBV19 to TRBJ1-2; maybe TRBD1 (5 bases). This CDR3 region has 12 residues. CDR1 and CDR2 (germline): LNHDA, SQIVND (reference sequence). V was clipped by 7 bases and J by 6 bases, with 12 bases between them. Here the CDR3 reads CASNRQGDGYTF. In nucleotides, the CDR3 is TGTGCCAGTAACAGGCAGGGCGATGGCTACACCTTC.

V gene TRBV7-2 combines with J gene TRBJ1-6; 10 bases are a match to TRBD1. V shed 2 bases, J shed 10 bases, and the junction held 5 bases outside the gene matches. The CDR3 is made up of 15 amino acids. Germline V gene data show CDR1 as SGHTA and CDR2 as FQGNSA. CDR3 sequence reads: CASSLRQGAGSPLHF. The CDR3 DNA follows: TGTGCCAGCAGCTTAAGACAGGGGGCAGGGTCACCCCTCCACTTT.

This chain joins TRBV7-6 and TRBJ2-2; 7 nucleotides line up with TRBD1. V lost 5 bases, J lost 0 bases, and 6 bases stayed unmatched. Germline CDR1 is SGHVS and CDR2 is FNYEAQ. The CDR3 covers 16 residues. The CDR3 here is CASSTWTGANTGELFF. For the CDR3, the DNA is TGTGCCAGCAGCACTTGGACAGGCGCGAACACCGGGGAGCTGTTTTTT.

The V and J genes are TRBV5-1 and TRBJ1-6; TRBD1 aligns across 7 bases. V lost 2 bases, J lost 0 bases, and 8 bases stayed unmatched. The germline V gene has CDR1 SGHRS and CDR2 YFSETQ. The CDR3 is made up of 18 amino acids. The CDR3 DNA reads TGCGCCAGCAGCTTAAGGACAGGTCCTCTCTCCTATAATTCACCCCTCCACTTT. Its protein is CASSLRTGPLSYNSPLHF. The full variable domain, completed using reference TRBV5-1 and TRBJ1-6, is KAGVTQTPRYLIKTRGQQVTLSCSPISGHRSVSWYQQTPGQGLQFLFEYFSETQRNKGNFPGRFSGRQFSNSRSEMNVSTLELGDSALYLCASSLRTGPLSYNSPLHFGNGTRLTVT.

The chain links TRBV6-5 to TRBJ1-1; D possibly corresponds to TRBD1 (6 bases). The V and J ends lost 1 base and 1 base respectively, with 7 bases between them. The germline CDR1 and CDR2 sequences are MNHEY and SVGAGI. The CDR3 runs to 14 residues. CDR3 loop: CASSYLGGNTEAFF. The CDR3 DNA reads TGTGCCAGCAGTTACTTAGGGGGGAACACTGAAGCTTTCTTT.

This chain joins TRBV6-5 and TRBJ1-1; D may be TRBD1 (6 bases). The V end was cut by 0 bases, the J end by 5 bases, with 10 bases between. The CDR3 length is 14 residues. Germline assignment: CDR1 MNHEY and CDR2 SVGAGI. CDR3 loop: CASSYSYQGTEAFF. The CDR3 DNA follows: TGTGCCAGCAGTTACTCGTATCAGGGGACTGAAGCTTTCTTT.

V usage is TRBV19 and J usage is TRBJ1-6; no clear D. The CDR3 runs to 15 residues. Per germline, CDR1 LNHDA and CDR2 SQIVND (reference sequence). Trimming took 3 bases from V and 10 from J, leaving 16 bases between them. The CDR3 nucleotides are TGTGCCAGTAGTATTGGCGGGATTTGGCGGTCACCCCTCCACTTT. This translates into CASSIGGIWRSPLHF.

This clone was seen a single time. The chain uses TRBV10-3 and TRBJ2-4; the D gene is possibly TRBD2 (7 bases). V was cut by 0 bases and J by 9 bases, with 18 bases left in between. The CDR3 spans 16 residues. Germline CDR1 and CDR2: ENHRY and SYGVKD. CDR3 protein: CAISESGRGRPAIQYF. The CDR3 DNA sequence: TGTGCCATCAGTGAGTCTGGGCGGGGGCGCCCGGCCATTCAGTACTTC.

This chain uses TRBV18 with TRBJ2-2, with 7 bases fitting TRBD1. The CDR3 has 16 residues. The V and J ends lost 0 bases and 5 bases, in that order; junction bases with no gene match: 6. CDR1 and CDR2 (germline): KGHSH, LQKENI. This CDR3 reads CASSPPNDRDTGELFF. CDR3 sequence (DNA): TGTGCCAGCTCACCACCTAATGACAGGGATACCGGGGAGCTGTTTTTT.

The chain employs TRBV6-5 and TRBJ1-3; D gene unclear. This CDR3 spans 12 amino acids. Germline V gene data show CDR1 as MNHEY and CDR2 as SVGAGI. V was shortened by 5 bases and J by 9 bases, with 11 bases between the two germline ends. CDR3 protein: CASSLWWATIYF. CDR3 bases: TGTGCCAGCAGTCTCTGGTGGGCCACCATATATTTT.

This clone was found a few times. The chain is built from TRBV19 and TRBJ1-1, with TRBD1 as a possible D gene (5 bases). V was trimmed by 4 bases and J by 2 bases, leaving 14 bases between them. This CDR3 has 15 residues. Germline CDR1 LNHDA, CDR2 SQIVND (reference sequence). CDR3 protein: CASSKGAGGNTEAFF. CDR3 DNA sequence: TGTGCCAGTAGTAAGGGAGCGGGGGGAAACACTGAAGCTTTCTTT.

The gene calls are TRBV5-8 and TRBJ1-5; D is uncertain. V was pared by 4 bases and J by 0 bases, with 2 bases between. CDR1 and CDR2 from the germline V gene are SGHTS and YDEGEE. The CDR3 is 12 residues long. The CDR3 nucleotides are TGTGCCAGCAGCCGTAGCAATCAGCCCCAGCATTTT. It codes for CASSRSNQPQHF.

V gene TRBV19 combines with J gene TRBJ1-5, with a weak D call TRBD1 (5 bases). V was pared by 9 bases and J by 2 bases, with 20 bases between. This CDR3 has 16 residues. Looked up from germline, CDR1 is LNHDA and CDR2 is SQIVND (reference sequence). The DNA for the CDR3 is TGTGCCAGACTCTGTACAGGTGAAGGAGGCAATCAGCCCCAGCATTTT. The encoded protein is CARLCTGEGGNQPQHF.

The rearrangement links TRBV6-5 to TRBJ1-1; weak D call: TRBD1 (6 bases). The CDR3 has 14 residues. Between the trimmed V and J ends, which lost 0 bases and 4 bases, there was a span of 9 bases. Per the germline V gene, CDR1 is MNHEY and CDR2 is SVGAGI. The CDR3 sequence: CASSYSGQSTEAFF. The CDR3 DNA sequence: TGTGCCAGCAGTTACTCAGGACAGAGCACTGAAGCTTTCTTT.

The gene calls are TRBV18 and TRBJ2-5, with 9 bases lining up with TRBD2. The CDR3 covers 17 residues. V trimming: 3 bases; J trimming: 2 bases; junction bases outside the gene matches: 10. The germline CDR1 and CDR2 sequences are KGHSH and LQKENI. The CDR3 sequence is CASSPLHSGGTQETQYF. The CDR3 coding sequence is TGTGCCAGCTCACCGCTTCACAGCGGGGGGACTCAAGAGACCCAGTACTTC.

The gene calls are TRBV19 and TRBJ1-6, with TRBD1 matching over 7 bases. The germline CDR1 and CDR2 sequences are LNHDA and SQIVND (reference sequence). This CDR3 is built from 14 residues. V shed 9 bases and J 5 bases; nucleotides not matched to a gene: 7. In DNA form, the CDR3 reads TGTGCCAGCGCCCTGACAGGGAATAATTCACCCCTCCACTTT. Amino acids: CASALTGNNSPLHF.